The entry below gives a single TCR beta chain sequence along with its context. The ends were cut back, 2 bases at V and 8 bases at J, with 12 bases in the middle. This CDR3 spans 14 amino acids. Germline lookup yields CDR1 SEHNR and CDR2 FQNEAQ (reference sequence). The TCR beta repertoire was assessed by survey-level immunoSEQ sequencing. Assay used: immunoSEQ multiplex PCR; TCRdb lists only in-frame clones, some missing. The sample contains 45,000 to 60,000 clones, approximately 95% of which appear only once. The chain links TRBV7-9 to TRBJ1-4; no definite D call. Sequencing input: PBMCs. The source is a man in his forties or fifties with rheumatoid arthritis. The CDR3 protein is CASSLRQEGEKLFF. CDR3 bases: TGTGCCAGCAGCTTAAGGCAGGAAGGAGAAAAACTGTTTTTT.